The text below deals with one T cell receptor (beta chain). This clonotype occurred many times. The specificity of this receptor is unknown. No clone much larger than this one lies a single base away; base qualities are absent. The data originate from a study of low-dose radiotherapy and immunotherapy resistance in tumors (dated by TCRdb to about 2022). Regarding the study in general: In Cohort 1, each fraction delivered 0.5 Gy every 2 weeks, and the prescribed total PTV dose was 6.5 Gy. In Cohort 2, 1 Gy per fraction was delivered every two weeks, for a total of 13 Gy over 26 weeks. Patients were given nivolumab as a 240 mg flat dose every two weeks and ipilimumab at 1 mg/kg every six weeks, with both drugs delivered intravenously. Cyclophosphamide 200 mg/m2 was administered intravenously every two weeks, one day before each radiation and immunotherapy administration. Aspirin 300 mg was taken orally once daily by patients for four cycles, starting on cycle 1 day 1. Trial participants were not randomized into treatment groups. The translational analysis covered eight patients: three from the first dose cohort and the first five from the second dose cohort.

First-strand cDNA was synthesized with Superscript III and a set of TRAV- and TRBV-specific primers, covering both TCRalpha and TCRbeta chains. TCRs were amplified for about 20 PCR cycles with Phusion, using a constant-region primer paired with the adapter attached to the V primers. The isolated mRNA was amplified using the MessageAmp II aRNA Amplification Kit, with in vitro transcription performed for less than 20 hours at 37 degrees C. The Dynabeads mRNA DIRECT Purification Kit was used to isolate mRNA for TCR sequencing. Indexed Illumina adapters were added in a second approximately 25-cycle Phusion PCR, and the resulting products were purified with AMPure XP beads. Deep sequencing of TCRalpha and TCRbeta libraries was performed on an Illumina MiniSeq instrument. The study's processing was this. Custom Perl scripts were used to pool TCR sequences that encoded the same protein, to remove out-of-frame sequences, and to calculate the abundance of each clonotype. Any TCR sequence supported by only a single read was excluded from analysis. The metrics used to describe the repertoires included Shannon entropy, Gini index, clonality, richness, and the frequency of TCRs shared between repertoires. Using fastp at Q25 and MiXCR, TCRdb reprocessed the public reads and kept productive beta chains. Entries are consolidated by CDR3 protein sequence, retaining the most common genes and DNA. The V and J calls reflect TCRdb's pipeline rather than the authors' work. This sample holds fewer than 95,000 distinct CDR3 sequences; more than 8% were observed only once. The ten most abundant clones make up around 0.98% of the sample.

This sample's time point label indicates: before trial treatment. Donors were enrolled in RACIN, a single-arm phase I dose-escalation trial combining nivolumab, ipilimumab, aspirin, low-dose cyclophosphamide and low-dose radiotherapy. Patients with advanced, TIL-negative solid tumors were considered eligible. Taken from the germline V gene, the CDR1 and CDR2 loops are SGHTA and FQGNSA. The CDR3 runs 14 residues from the cysteine to the phenylalanine. Only the CDR3 part of the read is kept: 42 bases, read in frame from the first base. Ends trimmed: V by 3 bases, J by 9 bases; bases unmatched to a gene: 7.

This specimen was PBMCs, taken before treatment. The clonotype comes from a male donor with prostate cancer. The chain is encoded by TRBV7-2 joined to TRBJ2-1, and TRBD1 aligns with 8 junction nucleotides. The CDR3 here reads CASSFQGADAEQFF. The sequenced DNA is TGTGCCAGCAGCTTCCAGGGGGCGGATGCTGAGCAGTTCTTC.